This TCR beta chain appears in the sequencing data of a study of T-cell memory formation after mild COVID-19. CDR1 SGHAT and CDR2 FQNNGV come from the germline V gene. With V trimmed by 5 bases and J by 2 bases, 6 bases remained unmatched. The length of the CDR3 is 15 residues. TCRdb independently ran MiXCR on the 5' RACE reads; one entry per CDR3 protein. Here the sample spans about 600,000 distinct CDR3 sequences, about 20% being singletons. This clonotype has only a few counts. The source of this sequence is an adult woman who had mild COVID-19 (a few samples of this study predate the infection). Cell type and time point are not known. The sample consisted of PBMCs or a T cell subset sorted from them (not recorded which). This sequence joins TRBV11-2 and TRBJ2-7, with 10 bases lining up with TRBD2. The CDR3 bases are TGTGCCAGCAGCCACGCAGCGGGAGGGCCCTACGAGCAGTACTTC. This translates into CASSHAAGGPYEQYF.